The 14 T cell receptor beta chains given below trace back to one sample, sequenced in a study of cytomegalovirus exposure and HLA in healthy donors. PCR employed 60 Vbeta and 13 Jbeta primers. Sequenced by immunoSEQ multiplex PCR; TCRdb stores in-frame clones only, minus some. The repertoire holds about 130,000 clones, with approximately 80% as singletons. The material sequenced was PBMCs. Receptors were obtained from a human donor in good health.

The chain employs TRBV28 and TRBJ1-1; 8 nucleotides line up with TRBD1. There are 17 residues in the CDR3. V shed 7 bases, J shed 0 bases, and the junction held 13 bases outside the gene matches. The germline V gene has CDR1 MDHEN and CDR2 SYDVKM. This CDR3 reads CASNGPIGQGMNTEAFF. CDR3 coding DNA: TGTGCCAGCAACGGCCCCATAGGACAGGGAATGAACACTGAAGCTTTCTTT.

The CDR3 region is CASSDGQGLNTEAFF. The CDR3 DNA reads TGTGCCAGCAGTGACGGACAGGGTTTGAACACTGAAGCTTTCTTT. The chain is built from TRBV2 and TRBJ1-1, with TRBD1 matching over 8 bases. The germline V gene has CDR1 SNHLY and CDR2 FYNNEI. The CDR3 is 15 amino acids. V was clipped by 3 bases and J by 0 bases; unmatched bases: 3.

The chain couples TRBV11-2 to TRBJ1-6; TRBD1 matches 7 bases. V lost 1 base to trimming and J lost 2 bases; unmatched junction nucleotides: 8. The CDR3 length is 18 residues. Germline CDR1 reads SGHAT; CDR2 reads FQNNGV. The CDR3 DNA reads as TGTGCCAGCAGCTTAGGGCCGGGACAGACTACCTATAATTCACCCCTCCACTTT. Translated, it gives CASSLGPGQTTYNSPLHF.

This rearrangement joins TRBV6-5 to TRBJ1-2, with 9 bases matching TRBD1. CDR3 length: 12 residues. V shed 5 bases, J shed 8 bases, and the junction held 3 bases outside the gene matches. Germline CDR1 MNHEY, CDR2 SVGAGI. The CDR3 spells CASSTTGGGYTF. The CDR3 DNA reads TGTGCCAGCAGTACCACAGGGGGCGGCTACACCTTC.

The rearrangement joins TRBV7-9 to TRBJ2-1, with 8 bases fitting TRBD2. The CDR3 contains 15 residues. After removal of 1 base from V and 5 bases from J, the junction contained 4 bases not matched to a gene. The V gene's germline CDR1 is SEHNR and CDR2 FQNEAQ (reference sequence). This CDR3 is CASSLVTSGDNEQFF. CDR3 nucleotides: TGTGCCAGCAGCTTAGTTACTAGCGGAGACAATGAGCAGTTCTTC.

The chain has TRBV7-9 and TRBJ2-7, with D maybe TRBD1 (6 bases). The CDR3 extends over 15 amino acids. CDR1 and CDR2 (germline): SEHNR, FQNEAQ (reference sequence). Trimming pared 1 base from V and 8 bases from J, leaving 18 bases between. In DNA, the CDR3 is TGTGCCAGCAGCTTAGAATCTGGGGGCGAAGGTCAGCAGTACTTC. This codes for CASSLESGGEGQQYF.

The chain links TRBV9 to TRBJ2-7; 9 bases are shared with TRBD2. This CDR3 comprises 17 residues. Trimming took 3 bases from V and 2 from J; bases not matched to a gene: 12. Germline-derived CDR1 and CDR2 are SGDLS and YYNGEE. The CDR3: CASSGGASGVPAYEQYF. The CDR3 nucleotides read TGTGCCAGCAGCGGCGGGGCTAGCGGGGTCCCCGCCTACGAGCAGTACTTC.

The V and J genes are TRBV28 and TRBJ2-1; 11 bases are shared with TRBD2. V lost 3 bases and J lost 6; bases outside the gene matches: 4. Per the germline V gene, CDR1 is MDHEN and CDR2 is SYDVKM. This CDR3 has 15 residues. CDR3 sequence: CASSFPSGGSNEQFF. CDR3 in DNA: TGTGCCAGCAGTTTTCCTAGCGGGGGGTCCAATGAGCAGTTCTTC.

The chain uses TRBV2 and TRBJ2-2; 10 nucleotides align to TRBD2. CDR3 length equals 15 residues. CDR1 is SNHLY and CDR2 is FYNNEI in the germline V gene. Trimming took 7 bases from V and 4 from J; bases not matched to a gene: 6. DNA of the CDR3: TGTGCCAGCAAGCCCCTAGCGGGGGCCACCGGGGAGCTGTTTTTT. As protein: CASKPLAGATGELFF. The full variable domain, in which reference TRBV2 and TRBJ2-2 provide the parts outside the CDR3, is EPEVTQTPSHQVTQMGQEVILRCVPISNHLYFYWYRQILGQKVEFLVSFYNNEISEKSEIFDDQFSVERPDGSNFTLKIRSTKLEDSAMYFCASKPLAGATGELFFGEGSRLTVL.

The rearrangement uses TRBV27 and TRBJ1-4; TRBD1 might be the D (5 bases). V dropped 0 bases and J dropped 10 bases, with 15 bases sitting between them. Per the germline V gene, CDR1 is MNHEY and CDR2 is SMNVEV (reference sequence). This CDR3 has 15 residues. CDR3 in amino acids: CASSLSKQVTRKLFF. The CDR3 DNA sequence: TGTGCCAGCAGTTTATCTAAACAGGTTACGCGAAAACTGTTTTTT.

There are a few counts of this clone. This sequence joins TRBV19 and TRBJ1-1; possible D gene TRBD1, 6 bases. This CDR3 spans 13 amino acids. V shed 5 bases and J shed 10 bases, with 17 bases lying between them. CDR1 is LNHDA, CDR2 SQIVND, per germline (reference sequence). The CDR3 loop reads CASSGAWLGAAFF. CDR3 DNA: TGTGCCAGTAGTGGGGCGTGGTTGGGGGCAGCTTTCTTT.

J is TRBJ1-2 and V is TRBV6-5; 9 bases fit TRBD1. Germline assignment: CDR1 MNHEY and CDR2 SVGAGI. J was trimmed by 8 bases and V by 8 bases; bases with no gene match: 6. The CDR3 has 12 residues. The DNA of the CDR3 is TGTGCCAGCCGGACAGGGGCGGGGGGCTACACCTTC. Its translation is CASRTGAGGYTF.

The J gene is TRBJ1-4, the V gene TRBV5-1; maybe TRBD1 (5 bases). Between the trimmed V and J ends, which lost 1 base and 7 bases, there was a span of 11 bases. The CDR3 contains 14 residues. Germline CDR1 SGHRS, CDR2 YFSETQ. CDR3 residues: CASSLSAGIEKLFF. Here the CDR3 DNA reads TGCGCCAGCAGCTTGTCGGCAGGGATTGAAAAACTGTTTTTT.

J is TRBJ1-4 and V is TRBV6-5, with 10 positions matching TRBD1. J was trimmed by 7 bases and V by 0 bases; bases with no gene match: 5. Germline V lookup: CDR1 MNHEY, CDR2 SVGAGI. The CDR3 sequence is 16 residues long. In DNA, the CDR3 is TGTGCCAGCAGTTACTCACCCGGGACAGGGGCTGAAAAACTGTTTTTT. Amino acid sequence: CASSYSPGTGAEKLFF.